The next 12 T cell receptor beta chains were all read from a single sample in a study of blood T cell repertoires in COVID-19. Repertoires were generated with immunoSEQ multiplex PCR, while TCRdb's copy carries only in-frame clones and drops some. The data hold 300,000 or so clones, with about 90% observed a single time. The sequencing input was PBMCs or T cells enriched from blood (not recorded which). The source of these receptors is a woman in her 30s who had recovered from COVID-19.

This chain links TRBV12-5 with TRBJ1-2; D remains unclear. The ends were cut back, 1 base at V and 0 bases at J, with 18 bases in the middle. The germline V gene encodes CDR1 LGHNT and CDR2 FRNRAP. This CDR3 is 18 amino acids long. The CDR3: CASGLARGSKQPNYGYTF. CDR3 bases: TGTGCTAGTGGTTTGGCCAGAGGATCGAAACAACCTAACTATGGCTACACCTTC.

The gene calls are TRBV10-3 and TRBJ2-3; 9 bases are shared with TRBD2. The V gene end was trimmed by 3 bases and the J gene end by 1 base; junction bases not matched to a gene: 11. Germline lookup yields CDR1 ENHRY and CDR2 SYGVKD. This CDR3 region has 18 residues. The CDR3 loop reads CAISEMVVSGGGTDTQYF. The CDR3 DNA follows: TGTGCCATCAGTGAAATGGTTGTTAGCGGGGGAGGCACAGATACGCAGTATTTT.

The chain uses TRBV2 and TRBJ1-4, with 8 bases matching TRBD1. The CDR3 consists of 15 residues. V was pared by 2 bases and J by 7 bases, with 6 bases of the junction left unmatched. Germline assignment: CDR1 SNHLY and CDR2 FYNNEI. As DNA, the CDR3 is TGTGCCAGCAGTGAATCGCCAGGGGGCACTGAAAAACTGTTTTTT. The encoded protein is CASSESPGGTEKLFF.

The chain recombines TRBV2 with TRBJ1-2; D unclear. The CDR3 is made up of 13 amino acids. Germline V gene data show CDR1 as SNHLY and CDR2 as FYNNEI. Trimming shortened V by 2 bases and J by 2 bases, and 6 bases separated the two germline ends. CDR3 sequence reads: CASSEPSNYGYTF. CDR3 coding DNA: TGTGCCAGCAGTGAACCTTCGAACTATGGCTACACCTTC.

The chain couples TRBV5-4 to TRBJ2-5; perhaps TRBD1 as D (5 bases). The CDR3 extends over 13 amino acids. Germline V lookup: CDR1 SGHNT, CDR2 YYREEE (reference sequence). Between the trimmed V and J ends, which lost 2 bases and 4 bases, there was a span of 9 bases. In DNA form, the CDR3 reads TGTGCCAGCAGCTTAAAGGGGTCAGAGACCCAGTACTTC. This gives the protein CASSLKGSETQYF.

The rearrangement joins TRBV13 to TRBJ2-1; maybe TRBD2 (6 bases). The V gene's germline CDR1 is PRHDT and CDR2 FYEKMQ (reference sequence). CDR3 length equals 13 residues. Trimming removed 5 bases from V and 2 bases from J, with 7 bases in between. The CDR3 sequence: CASSAGTYNEQFF. CDR3 coding DNA: TGTGCCAGCAGCGCGGGGACCTACAATGAGCAGTTCTTC.

The chain employs TRBV6-5 and TRBJ1-6; D might be TRBD1 (6 bases). This CDR3 comprises 15 residues. Germline loops: CDR1 MNHEY, CDR2 SVGAGI. V lost 8 bases, J lost 0 bases, and 11 bases lay in between. The CDR3: CASLGQSSYNSPLHF. CDR3 bases: TGTGCCAGCCTTGGACAGAGCTCCTATAATTCACCCCTCCACTTT.

V and J are TRBV27 and TRBJ2-3, with 9 bases lining up with TRBD2. Germline V lookup: CDR1 MNHEY, CDR2 SMNVEV (reference sequence). This CDR3 has 18 amino acids. V shed 2 bases, J shed 3 bases, and the junction held 12 bases outside the gene matches. The DNA for the CDR3 is TGTGCCAGCAGTTTAGTATTAGGGAGGACTAGCGCAACAGATACGCAGTATTTT. Translated, it gives CASSLVLGRTSATDTQYF.

The chain employs TRBV11-2 and TRBJ2-2; 7 bases align to TRBD1. CDR3 size: 15 residues. Germline V lookup: CDR1 SGHAT, CDR2 FQNNGV. With V trimmed by 5 bases and J by 5 bases, 8 bases remained unmatched. CDR3 protein: CASSVPGQKTGELFF. The CDR3 coding sequence is TGTGCCAGCAGCGTTCCGGGACAGAAAACCGGGGAGCTGTTTTTT.

The chain couples TRBV27 to TRBJ2-2, with D maybe TRBD1 (5 bases). Deletions cut 3 bases from V and 3 bases from J, with 11 bases between. CDR1 is MNHEY, CDR2 SMNVEV, per germline (reference sequence). The CDR3 spans 15 residues. CDR3 in amino acids: CASSLGQVHTGELFF. CDR3 nucleotide sequence: TGTGCCAGCAGTTTGGGGCAGGTCCACACCGGGGAGCTGTTTTTT.

This rearrangement joins TRBV7-9 to TRBJ2-5, with TRBD2 as a possible D gene (6 bases). This CDR3 spans 13 amino acids. CDR1 is SEHNR, CDR2 FQNEAQ, per germline (reference sequence). V was pared by 5 bases and J by 5 bases, with 12 bases between. The CDR3: CASSPSVWETQYF. CDR3 DNA sequence: TGTGCCAGCAGCCCTAGCGTCTGGGAGACCCAGTACTTC.

Turning to this clone: At one of its ends the junction is not consistent with the germline gene, which may arise from a read error. The CDR3 sequence is CASSIASGNTGELFF. In DNA form, the CDR3 reads TGTGCCAGCAGCATAGCCTCCGGGAACACCGGGGAGCTGTTTTTT. This rearrangement joins TRBV7-2 to TRBJ2-2; D is unresolved. CDR1 and CDR2 from the germline V gene are SGHTA and FQGNSA. The CDR3 covers 15 residues.